A selection of T cell receptor beta chains follows, all from one sample in a study of T cell repertoires in cytomegalovirus infection. TCRdb re-called the reads through MiXCR, storing one row per CDR3 protein. The table has roughly 310,000 distinct CDR3 sequences, roughly 17% seen once. Specimen: PBMCs. These receptors were taken from a human donor in good health (CMV status not recorded). Some clones in this sample may be carry-over from other donors' samples. Each CDR3 is given with its conserved first and last residue. D genes are given only for firm matches. Rows may omit the clone size; those that give it use once, few, many or a size class.

abundance	v_gene	d_gene	j_gene	CDR3aa	CDR3nt
many	TRBV28	TRBD1	TRBJ2-2	CAYQQGSTGELFF	TGTGCCTACCAACAGGGGAGCACCGGGGAGCTGTTTTTT
few	TRBV28	TRBD1	TRBJ1-4	CASSGQGQLFF	TGTGCCAGCAGTGGACAGGGGCAACTGTTTTTT
few	TRBV11-2	NA	TRBJ1-5	CASSPGRGIYQPQHF	TGTGCCAGCAGCCCCGGCAGGGGAATTTATCAGCCCCAGCATTTT
many	TRBV7-2	NA	TRBJ2-1	CASSLDINNEQFF	TGTGCCAGCAGCTTGGACATTAACAATGAGCAGTTCTTC
NA	TRBV6-1	TRBD1	TRBJ2-6	CAADRGSGANVLTF	TGTGCCGCCGACAGGGGATCTGGGGCCAACGTCCTGACTTTC
few	TRBV5-4	TRBD1	TRBJ2-5	CASSRTGFGETQYF	TGTGCCAGCAGCAGGACAGGGTTTGGGGAGACCCAGTACTTC
NA	TRBV20-1	NA	TRBJ1-6	CSARAAAGYGSPLHF	TGCAGTGCTAGAGCGGCAGCAGGGTACGGTTCACCCCTCCACTTT
NA	TRBV4-3	TRBD1	TRBJ1-1	CASSQDRGQFFFTEAFF	TGCGCCAGCAGCCAAGATCGGGGACAGTTTTTCTTCACTGAAGCTTTCTTT
many	TRBV4-3	TRBD1	TRBJ2-7	CASSHLGTGLYEQYF	TGCGCCAGCAGCCACCTAGGGACAGGACTCTACGAGCAGTACTTC
NA	TRBV19	NA	TRBJ1-1	CASSTTIMNTEAFF	TGTGCCAGTAGTACTACAATTATGAACACTGAAGCTTTCTTT
few	TRBV19	NA	TRBJ1-5	CASSTGTVSNQPQHF	TGTGCCAGTAGTACCGGGACGGTTAGCAATCAGCCCCAGCATTTT
NA	TRBV6-1	NA	TRBJ1-1	CASSKEGSTEAFF	TGTGCCAGCAGTAAAGAGGGTAGCACTGAAGCTTTCTTT
many	TRBV7-2	NA	TRBJ2-3	CASSTPGTPSTDTQYF	TGTGCCAGCAGCACTCCCGGGACACCTAGCACAGATACGCAGTATTTT
NA	TRBV10-3	NA	TRBJ2-7	CAISDRNVPYEQYF	TGTGCCATCAGTGACAGGAACGTCCCCTACGAGCAGTACTTC
NA	TRBV24-1	TRBD1	TRBJ2-1	CATEPRTGNNEQFF	TGTGCCACGGAGCCACGGACAGGTAACAATGAGCAGTTCTTC
few	TRBV5-6	NA	TRBJ1-2	CASSLVPDGYTF	TGTGCCAGCAGCTTGGTTCCAGATGGCTACACCTTC
few	TRBV10-3	TRBD2	TRBJ2-2	CAISTGTSGGGYTGELFF	TGTGCCATCAGCACCGGGACTAGCGGGGGGGGGTACACCGGGGAGCTGTTTTTT
many	TRBV7-2	NA	TRBJ1-2	CASSPTNGGWGYTF	TGTGCCAGCAGTCCTACCAACGGGGGTTGGGGCTACACCTTC
NA	TRBV11-1	NA	TRBJ2-1	CASSLWGLSSYNEQFF	TGTGCCAGCAGCTTATGGGGCTTGAGCTCCTACAATGAGCAGTTCTTC
NA	TRBV7-2	NA	TRBJ1-2	CASSLNEGRDGYTF	TGTGCCAGCAGCTTAAATGAGGGTCGGGATGGCTACACCTTC
few	TRBV5-1	NA	TRBJ1-3	CASAFSDSSGNTIYF	TGCGCCAGTGCATTCTCGGACAGCTCTGGAAACACCATATATTTT
many	TRBV7-2	NA	TRBJ1-3	CASSPSTGNTIYF	TGTGCCAGCAGCCCCTCGACGGGAAACACCATATATTTT
many	TRBV7-8	NA	TRBJ1-5	CASSLAQGLWSNQPQHF	TGTGCCAGCAGCTTAGCGCAGGGGCTGTGGAGCAATCAGCCCCAGCATTTT
NA	TRBV5-1	TRBD2	TRBJ2-1	CASSPGTSRFDEQFF	TGCGCCAGCAGCCCCGGGACTAGCAGGTTTGATGAGCAGTTCTTC
few	TRBV7-2	NA	TRBJ2-2	CASSLSLGGTGELFF	TGTGCCAGCAGCTTGTCGTTAGGAGGGACCGGGGAGCTGTTTTTT
NA	TRBV12-3/TRBV12-4	NA	TRBJ2-2	CATLRGLGVTGELFF	TGTGCCACCCTGCGTGGGCTAGGGGTGACCGGGGAGCTGTTTTTT
NA	TRBV19	TRBD2	TRBJ2-1	CASRPLGGGMNNEQFF	TGTGCCAGTAGGCCTCTCGGCGGGGGGATGAACAATGAGCAGTTCTTC
many	TRBV12-3/TRBV12-4	TRBD1	TRBJ2-2	CATAGQGDTGELFF	TGTGCCACCGCGGGACAGGGTGACACCGGGGAGCTGTTTTTT
many	TRBV10-3	NA	TRBJ1-3	CAISELGRSQRPSGNTIYF	TGTGCCATCAGTGAGTTAGGGAGGTCCCAGCGTCCCTCTGGAAACACCATATATTTT
many	TRBV7-2	NA	TRBJ2-5	CASSSGGTKETQYF	TGTGCCAGCAGCTCCGGCGGGACGAAAGAGACCCAGTACTTC
once	TRBV7-3	TRBD2	TRBJ2-3	CASSLGWASGRRTDTQYF	TGTGCCAGCAGCTTAGGATGGGCTAGCGGGCGACGCACAGATACGCAGTATTTT
NA	TRBV6-5	TRBD2	TRBJ2-7	CASSYSWQGGYEQYF	TGTGCCAGCAGTTACTCGTGGCAGGGAGGGTACGAGCAGTACTTC
NA	TRBV28	TRBD1	TRBJ2-7	CASRGQGIYEQYF	TGTGCCAGCAGGGGACAGGGCATTTACGAGCAGTACTTC
NA	TRBV19	TRBD1	TRBJ1-2	CASSMTTGAFYGYTF	TGTGCCAGTAGTATGACGACAGGGGCATTCTATGGCTACACCTTC
NA	TRBV5-1	TRBD1	TRBJ2-5	CASSSGTAIETQYF	TGCGCCAGCAGCTCGGGGACAGCTATAGAGACCCAGTACTTC
few	TRBV4-2	TRBD2	TRBJ2-2	CASSSTSGVTGELFF	TGTGCCAGCAGCTCGACTAGCGGGGTGACCGGGGAGCTGTTTTTT
many	TRBV7-9	TRBD1	TRBJ2-1	CAGSRGLNEQFF	TGTGCCGGATCGAGGGGGCTGAATGAGCAGTTCTTC
NA	TRBV29-1	NA	TRBJ1-5	CSVEQAEGQPQHF	TGCAGCGTTGAACAGGCAGAAGGTCAGCCCCAGCATTTT
few	TRBV12-3/TRBV12-4	NA	TRBJ1-6	CASSFQRRRATPLHF	TGTGCCAGCAGTTTCCAACGCAGGAGAGCTACACCCCTCCACTTT
NA	TRBV28	TRBD2	TRBJ2-1	CASSLAGELDEQFF	TGTGCCAGCAGTCTAGCGGGGGAACTGGATGAGCAGTTCTTC
NA	TRBV7-9	TRBD1	TRBJ1-2	CASSPGTGNYGYSF	TGTGCCAGCAGCCCCGGGACAGGGAACTATGGCTACAGCTTC
many	TRBV6-6	TRBD1	TRBJ1-5	CASNLDRGSGQPQHF	TGTGCCAGCAATTTGGACAGGGGAAGCGGTCAGCCCCAGCATTTT
few	TRBV7-9	NA	TRBJ1-1	CASSLVTVNTEAFF	TGTGCCAGCAGCTTAGTCACAGTGAACACTGAAGCTTTCTTT